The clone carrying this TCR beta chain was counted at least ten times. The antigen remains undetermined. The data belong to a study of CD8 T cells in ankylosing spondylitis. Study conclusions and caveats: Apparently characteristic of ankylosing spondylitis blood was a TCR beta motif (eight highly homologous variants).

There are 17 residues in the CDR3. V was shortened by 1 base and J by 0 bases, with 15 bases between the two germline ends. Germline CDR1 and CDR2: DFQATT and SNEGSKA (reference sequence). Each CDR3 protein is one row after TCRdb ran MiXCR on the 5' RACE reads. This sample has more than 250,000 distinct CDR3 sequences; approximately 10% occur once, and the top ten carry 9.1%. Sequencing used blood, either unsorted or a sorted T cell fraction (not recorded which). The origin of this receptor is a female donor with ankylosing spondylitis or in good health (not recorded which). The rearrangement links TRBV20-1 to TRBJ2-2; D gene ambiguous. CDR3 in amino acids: CSARAFAASPNTGELFF. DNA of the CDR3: TGCAGTGCTAGAGCCTTCGCGGCCAGTCCGAACACCGGGGAGCTGTTTTTT.